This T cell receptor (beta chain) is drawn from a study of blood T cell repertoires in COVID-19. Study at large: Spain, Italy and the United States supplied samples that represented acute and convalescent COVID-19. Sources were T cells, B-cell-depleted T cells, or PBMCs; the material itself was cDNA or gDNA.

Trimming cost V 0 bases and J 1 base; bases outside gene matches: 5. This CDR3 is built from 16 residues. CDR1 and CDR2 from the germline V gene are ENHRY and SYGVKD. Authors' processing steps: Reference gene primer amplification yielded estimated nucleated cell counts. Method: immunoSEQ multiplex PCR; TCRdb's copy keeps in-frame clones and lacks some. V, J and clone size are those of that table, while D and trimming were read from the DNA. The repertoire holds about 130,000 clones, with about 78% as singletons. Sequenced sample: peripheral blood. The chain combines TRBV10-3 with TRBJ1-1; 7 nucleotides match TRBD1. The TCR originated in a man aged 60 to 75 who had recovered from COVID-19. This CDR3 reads CAISESTGVGNTEAFF. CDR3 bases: TGTGCCATCAGTGAGTCAACAGGGGTAGGGAACACTGAAGCTTTCTTT.